The sequence of this T cell receptor (beta chain) was determined in a study of T cell responses to AZD1222 COVID-19 vaccine. Method: immunoSEQ multiplex PCR; TCRdb's copy keeps in-frame clones and lacks some. The table includes 150,000 to 190,000 clones, 80% to 90% detected once. V gave up 4 bases and J gave up 2 bases; unmatched junction bases: 7. CDR1 SQVTM and CDR2 ANQGSEA come from the germline V gene. The CDR3 covers 14 residues. Details on this clone: Its antigen is currently unknown.

Study-level results: Vaccine-associated CD4 TCRs ranged over spike, dominating at 160-218 and 743-854.

The sequenced sample was peripheral blood, obtained 28 days after the second AZD1222 dose. This receptor was identified in an adult who received the AZD1222 COVID-19 vaccine. The chain employs TRBV29-1 and TRBJ1-2; 7 bases fit TRBD1. Here the CDR3 reads CSVGQGSLNYGYTF. In DNA form, the CDR3 reads TGCAGCGTTGGACAGGGTTCGTTAAACTATGGCTACACCTTC.